This TCR beta chain was retrieved from a study of cytomegalovirus exposure and HLA in healthy donors. Study overall: Earlier results showed 117 million unique TCR beta sequences derived from 150 million to 200 million T cells.

60 Vbeta and 13 Jbeta primers were used in PCR. Assay used: immunoSEQ multiplex PCR; TCRdb lists only in-frame clones, some missing. The repertoire holds around 160,000 clones, with around three quarters as singletons. The V end lost 7 bases, the J end lost 9 bases, and 16 bases lay between the germline ends. Germline loops: CDR1 WSHSY, CDR2 SAAADI. CDR3 length: 14 amino acids. This clone was detected a few times. Its antigen remains unknown. Study observations and caveats: Later analysis showed TCR association rates varying by HLA locus, highest for DRB1 and lowest for HLA-C. Common viral pathogens seemed, in a later analysis, to connect with several of the most significant clusters.

The chain joins TRBV10-2 to TRBJ1-6; D is uncertain. The sample consisted of PBMCs. This clonotype was obtained from a man over 45 in good health and CMV-seropositive. The CDR3 here is CASKERRETSPLHF. The CDR3, as DNA: TGCGCCAGCAAAGAGAGAAGGGAGACTTCACCCCTCCACTTT.